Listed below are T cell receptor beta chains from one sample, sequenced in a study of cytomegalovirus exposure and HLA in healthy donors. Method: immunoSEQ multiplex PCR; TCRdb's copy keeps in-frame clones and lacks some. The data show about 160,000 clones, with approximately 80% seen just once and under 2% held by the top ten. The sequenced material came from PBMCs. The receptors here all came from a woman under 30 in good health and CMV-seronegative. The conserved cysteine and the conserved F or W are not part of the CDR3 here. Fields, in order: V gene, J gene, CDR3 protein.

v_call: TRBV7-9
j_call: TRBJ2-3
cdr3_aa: ASSLARLAGSTDTQY

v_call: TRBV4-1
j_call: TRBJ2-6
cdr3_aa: ASSQEEGAGANVLT

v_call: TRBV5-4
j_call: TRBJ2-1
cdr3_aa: ASSPKGLAGLGSSYNEQF

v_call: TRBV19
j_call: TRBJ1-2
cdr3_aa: AAEGQGRYGYT

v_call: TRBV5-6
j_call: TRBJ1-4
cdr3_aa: ASSIGQGGWFANEKLF

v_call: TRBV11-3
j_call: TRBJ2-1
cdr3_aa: ASSLGGGQGNEQF

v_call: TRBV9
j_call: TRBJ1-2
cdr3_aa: ASSPRRGGFYGYT

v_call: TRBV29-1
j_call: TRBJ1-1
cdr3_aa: SVSSGTENTEAF

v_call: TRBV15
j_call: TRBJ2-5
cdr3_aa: ATSRRQETQY

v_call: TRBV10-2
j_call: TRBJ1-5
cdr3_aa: ASSQGQGPSNQPQH

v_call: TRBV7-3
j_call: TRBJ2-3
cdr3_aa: ASSLRGGNTDTQY

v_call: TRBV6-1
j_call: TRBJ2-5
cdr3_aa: ASNHRYQETQY

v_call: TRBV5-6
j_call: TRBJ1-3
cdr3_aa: ASSLRRGSGNTIY

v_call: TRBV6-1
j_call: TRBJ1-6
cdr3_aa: ASSERDRGYSPLH

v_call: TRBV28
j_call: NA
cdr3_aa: ASSTAGSEQY

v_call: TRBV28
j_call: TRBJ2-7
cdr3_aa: ASSASGLSSYEQY

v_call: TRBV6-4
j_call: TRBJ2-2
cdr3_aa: ASRAAGTGELF

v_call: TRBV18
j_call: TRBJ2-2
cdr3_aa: ASSPMGQGATGELF

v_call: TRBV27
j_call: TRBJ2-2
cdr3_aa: ASSSDRAGELF

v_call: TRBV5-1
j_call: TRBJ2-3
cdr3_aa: ASSDERGGTDTQY

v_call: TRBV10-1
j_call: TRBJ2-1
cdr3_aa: ASSESRGNSYNEQF

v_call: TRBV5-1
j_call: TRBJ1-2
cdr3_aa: ASSLNSNYGYT

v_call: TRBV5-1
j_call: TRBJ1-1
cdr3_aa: ASSSDSNTEAF

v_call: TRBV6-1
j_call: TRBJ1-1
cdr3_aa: ASSGSRDRDISEAF

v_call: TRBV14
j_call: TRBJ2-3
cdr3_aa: ASSQRKRSLTTDTQY

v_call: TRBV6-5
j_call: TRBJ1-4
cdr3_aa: ASSSQGALDEKLF

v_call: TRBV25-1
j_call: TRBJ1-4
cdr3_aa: ASSGGLGLF

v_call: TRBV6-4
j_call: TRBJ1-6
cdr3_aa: ASSEDRGSPLH

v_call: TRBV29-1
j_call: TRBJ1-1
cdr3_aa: SAWDWGTEAF

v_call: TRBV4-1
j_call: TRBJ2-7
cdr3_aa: ASSQDGAQFYEQY

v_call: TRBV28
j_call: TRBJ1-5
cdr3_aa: ASSENQPQH

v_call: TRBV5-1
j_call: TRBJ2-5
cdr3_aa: ASSPTGQQETQY

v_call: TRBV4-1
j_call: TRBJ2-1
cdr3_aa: ASSLRLAGGVDEQF

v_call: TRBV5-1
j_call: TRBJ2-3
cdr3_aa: ASSIGLAGGSTDTQY

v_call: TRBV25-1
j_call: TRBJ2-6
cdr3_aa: ASSEGRAGANVLT

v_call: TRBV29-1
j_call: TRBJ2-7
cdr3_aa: SVRGNSYEQY

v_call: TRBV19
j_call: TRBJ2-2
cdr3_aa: ASSINRDDTGELF

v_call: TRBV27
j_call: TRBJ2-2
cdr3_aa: ASSLFGELDAGELF

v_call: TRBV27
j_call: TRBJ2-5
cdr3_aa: ASSVDRVETQY

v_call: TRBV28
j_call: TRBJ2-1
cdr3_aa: ASSLTLAQF

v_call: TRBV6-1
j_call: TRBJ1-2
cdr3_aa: ASGRVNLHGYT

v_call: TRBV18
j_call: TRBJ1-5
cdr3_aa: ASSPLGGTQPQH

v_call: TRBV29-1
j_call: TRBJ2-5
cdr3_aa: SVGPGVGETQY

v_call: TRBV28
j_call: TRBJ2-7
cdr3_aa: ASSSGQTYEQY

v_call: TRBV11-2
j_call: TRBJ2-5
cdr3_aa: ASSLWGEETQY

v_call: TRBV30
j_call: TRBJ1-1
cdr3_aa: AWTGARVGTEAF

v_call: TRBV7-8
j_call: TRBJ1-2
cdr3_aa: ASSRRNTGTDYGYT

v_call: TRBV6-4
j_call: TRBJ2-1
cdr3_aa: ASSGSGGAYNEQF

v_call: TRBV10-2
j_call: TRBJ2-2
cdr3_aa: ASSGQGYGGELF

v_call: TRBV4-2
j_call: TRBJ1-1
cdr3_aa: ASSQERMNPGQ

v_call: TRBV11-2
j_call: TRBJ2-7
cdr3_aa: ASSLYSSYEQY